Following are 10 T cell receptor beta chains from one sample sequenced in a study of human T cells and chemical hapten exposure. Time point specified: pre-sensitization, week 0. Regarding treatment: therapeutic diphenylcyclopropenone sensitization with weekly scalp DPC. TCRdb re-called the RACE reads through MiXCR, storing one row per CDR3 protein. The repertoire consists of around 260,000 distinct CDR3 sequences, with about 9% occurring once and the leading ten covering 2% to 2.5%. This sample comprised whole blood, obtained in connection with sensitization to the hapten diphenylcyclopropenone (DPC). Receptor source: a middle-aged woman with alopecia areata. Some clones in this sample may be carry-over from other donors' samples.

The chain carries TRBV12-3 or TRBV12-4 and TRBJ2-1; a possible D gene is TRBD2 (7 bases). This CDR3 contains 16 residues. Trimming removed 1 base from V and 5 bases from J, with 15 bases in between. CDR3 sequence (DNA): TGTGCCAGCAGTTTAGAGGGGGGGGCGTTGAACAATGAGCAGTTCTTC. It yields the protein CASSLEGGALNNEQFF.

This clonotype occurred a few times. V gene TRBV27 combines with J gene TRBJ1-5; a possible D gene is TRBD1 (5 bases). CDR1 is MNHEY and CDR2 is SMNVEV in the germline V gene (reference sequence). The CDR3 loop spans 13 amino acids. V gave up 2 bases and J gave up 7 bases, with 9 bases separating them. The CDR3 sequence: CASSLTWGQPQHF. The CDR3 DNA sequence: TGTGCCAGCAGTTTAACCTGGGGGCAGCCCCAGCATTTT.

This clonotype was observed a few times. The genes are TRBV6-5 and TRBJ1-2, with TRBD1 matching 10 bases. CDR1 and CDR2 (germline): MNHEY, SVGAGI. CDR3 size: 15 residues. J lost 6 bases, V lost 6 bases, and 10 bases had no gene match. The CDR3 is CASSPYRQGAHGYTF. The CDR3 DNA reads TGTGCCAGCAGCCCCTACCGACAGGGGGCGCATGGCTACACCTTC.

The table lists this clonotype with many counts. The chain is built from TRBV7-2 and TRBJ2-7; 7 nucleotides agree with TRBD1. V gave up 5 bases and J gave up 2 bases; unmatched junction bases: 9. Per the germline V gene, CDR1 is SGHTA and CDR2 is FQGNSA. The CDR3 runs to 15 residues. Here the CDR3 reads CASSLIPTGTYEQYF. CDR3 DNA sequence: TGTGCCAGCAGCCTTATCCCGACAGGGACCTACGAGCAGTACTTC. The variable domain in full, with the rest retrieved from reference TRBV7-2 and TRBJ2-7, is GAGVSQSPSNKVTEKGKDVELRCDPISGHTALYWYRQSLGQGLEFLIYFQGNSAPDKSGLPSDRFSAERTGGSVSTLTIQRTQQEDSAVYLCASSLIPTGTYEQYFGPGTRLTVT.

The chain recombines TRBV28 with TRBJ2-7, with 8 bases identical to TRBD1. This CDR3 has 14 amino acids. Germline CDR1 reads MDHEN; CDR2 reads SYDVKM. Trimming took 4 bases from V and 2 from J; bases not matched to a gene: 4. DNA for the CDR3: TGTGCCAGCAGTTGGACAGGGAGAACCTACGAGCAGTACTTC. Protein sequence: CASSWTGRTYEQYF.

The table lists this clonotype with many counts. J is TRBJ2-1 and V is TRBV20-1, with 14 bases lining up with TRBD2. Losses at the gene ends were 5 bases for V and 7 bases for J; bases not matched to a gene: 7. Germline lookup yields CDR1 DFQATT and CDR2 SNEGSKA (reference sequence). There are 15 residues in the CDR3. The CDR3 protein is CSALWTSGRRNEQFF. The DNA for the CDR3 is TGCAGTGCTCTATGGACTAGCGGGAGGCGGAATGAGCAGTTCTTC.

This clonotype turned up a few times. The rearrangement uses TRBV6-2 or TRBV6-3 and TRBJ2-2; D remains ambiguous. The CDR3 extends over 15 amino acids. Trimming removed 6 bases at V and 7 bases at J, with 18 bases between. The germline CDR1 and CDR2 sequences are MNHEY and SVGEGT. CDR3 nucleotide sequence: TGTGCCAGCAGCCCCCGGTGGTCAGTAAACGGGGAGCTGTTTTTT. As protein: CASSPRWSVNGELFF.

This clonotype was found a few times. The V and J genes are TRBV3-1 and TRBJ2-5; TRBD2 matches at 7 bases. The V segment lost 6 bases and the J segment 1 base; nucleotides outside the gene matches: 2. Per the germline V gene, CDR1 is LGHDT and CDR2 is YNNKEL (reference sequence). The CDR3 length is 13 residues. The CDR3 protein is CASRASGQETQYF. The CDR3 DNA reads TGTGCCAGCAGGGCTAGCGGCCAAGAGACCCAGTACTTC.

V is TRBV20-1 and J is TRBJ1-5; TRBD1 might be the D (5 bases). This CDR3 is built from 14 residues. Deletions cut 3 bases from V and 1 base from J, with 10 bases between. Per the germline V gene, CDR1 is DFQATT and CDR2 is SNEGSKA (reference sequence). In nucleotides, the CDR3 is TGCAGTGCTAGGGCCGGGACGAGCAATCAGCCCCAGCATTTT. It codes for CSARAGTSNQPQHF.

The chain carries TRBV12-3 or TRBV12-4 and TRBJ2-1; 12 bases are a match to TRBD1. This CDR3 contains 15 residues. V lost 7 bases, J lost 7 bases, and 8 bases stayed unmatched. The CDR3 loop reads CASTLGQGATNEQFF. Written as DNA, the CDR3 is TGTGCCAGCACCCTGGGACAGGGGGCGACAAATGAGCAGTTCTTC.